This T cell receptor (beta chain) was sequenced for a study of cytomegalovirus exposure and HLA in healthy donors. Regarding the study as a whole: A later analysis reportedly found fewer N-insertions in an Asian-associated ancestry cluster than the approximately 670-donor mean.

Primers: 60 Vbeta forward and 13 Jbeta reverse. Sequenced by immunoSEQ multiplex PCR; TCRdb stores in-frame clones only, minus some. The sample shows about 170,000 clones, under 85% of them seen only once. V was pared by 5 bases and J by 2 bases, with 18 bases of the junction left unmatched. The V gene's germline CDR1 is SEHNR and CDR2 FQNEAQ (reference sequence). The CDR3 contains 19 residues. For this clone: No antigen is known for it.

The sequence came from a man between 18 and 29 years old in good health and CMV-seronegative. The chain has TRBV7-9 and TRBJ2-7; the match to TRBD2 covers 10 bases. The material sequenced was PBMCs. CDR3 in amino acids: CASSLGRTSGHWGPYEQYF. The DNA of the CDR3 is TGTGCCAGCAGCCTGGGGCGGACTAGCGGACATTGGGGCCCCTACGAGCAGTACTTC.